The 30 T cell receptor beta chains listed next were all sequenced from one sample in a study of Graves' ophthalmopathy and Graves' hyperthyroidism. The authors amplified TCR beta CDR3 regions, and they did so from RNA transcripts for repertoire sequencing. An initial RT-PCR round employing HTBI primers preceded a second-round multiplex PCR. MiXCR, applied by TCRdb to the multiplex PCR reads, yields one record per CDR3 protein. The table has over a million distinct CDR3 sequences, around a third seen once. Input material: peripheral blood or thyroid tissue (not recorded which). The receptors originated from an adult man with Graves' hyperthyroidism.

The chain couples TRBV9 to TRBJ2-7; D possibly corresponds to TRBD2 (7 bases). Trimming removed 4 bases at V and 3 bases at J, with 20 bases between. Germline CDR1 and CDR2: SGDLS and YYNGEE. The CDR3 runs 16 residues. The CDR3 loop is CASSLDGGLINYEQYF. In nucleotides, the CDR3 is TGTGCCAGCAGCTTGGACGGGGGGCTCATAAACTACGAGCAGTACTTC.

The sample holds a few counts of this clonotype. The junction differs from germline at one of its ends, possibly a read error. This chain joins TRBV2 and TRBJ1-1, with D unclear. Germline V gene data show CDR1 as SNHLY and CDR2 as FYNNEI. The CDR3 totals 11 residues. The CDR3 loop is CAGSERTEAFF. As DNA, the CDR3 is TGTGCCGGCAGTGAAAGGACTGAAGCTTTCTTT.

This clonotype has more than one count but fewer than ten. This chain joins TRBV7-9 and TRBJ1-1; TRBD1 matches 10 bases. The trim removed 6 bases at V and 1 base at J, leaving 8 bases unmatched. The CDR3 covers 16 residues. Per the germline V gene, CDR1 is SEHNR and CDR2 is FQNEAQ (reference sequence). The CDR3: CASSLGTGARNTEAFF. The CDR3 bases are TGTGCCAGCAGTCTTGGGACAGGGGCACGGAACACTGAAGCTTTCTTT.

This clonotype was counted at least ten times. At one of its ends the junction is not consistent with the germline gene, which may arise from a read error. The chain is built from TRBV7-9 and TRBJ2-7; the match to TRBD2 covers 11 bases. Germline V gives CDR1 SEHNR, CDR2 FQNEAQ (reference sequence). The CDR3 extends over 15 amino acids. This CDR3 reads CASSRTSGSLYEQYF. The CDR3 coding sequence is TGCGCCAGCAGCCGAACTAGCGGGAGTCTCTACGAGCAGTACTTC.

As for this clonotype: It is likely a read error, because the conserved phenylalanine at the end of the CDR3 is missing. The DNA is left out, because the CDR3 cannot be placed on it with certainty; the CDR3 is given as TCRdb lists it. This rearrangement joins TRBV7-6 to TRBJ2-1; the D call of TRBD2 is as the table states it, not checked on the DNA. Germline V gives CDR1 SGHVS, CDR2 FNYEAQ. The CDR3 spans 12 amino acids, including both terminal residues. The CDR3: CASSLGTAGGPL.

The chain joins TRBV15 to TRBJ2-5; unclear D gene. Germline V CDR1 and CDR2: LNHNV, YYDKDF (reference sequence). The germline V and J ends were trimmed by 3 bases and 9 bases, with 17 bases remaining between them. The CDR3 runs 14 residues. The CDR3 DNA reads as TGTGCCACCAGCAGCGTCCGGGCGAATCAGCCCCAGTACTTC. This translates into CATSSVRANQPQYF.

As regards this clonotype: Likely a read error: the CDR3 ends without its conserved phenylalanine or tryptophan. No DNA is shown, since the ends of the CDR3 on it are uncertain; the CDR3 is the one TCRdb lists. The chain carries TRBV12-3 or TRBV12-4 and TRBJ1-1; TRBD1, as called in the table, went unchecked against the DNA. The CDR3 is 12 amino acids long, termini counted. CDR3: CASGLGQGHLMY.

The table lists this clonotype with a few counts. This chain links TRBV19 with TRBJ2-3; perhaps D is TRBD1 or TRBD2 (5 bases each). V lost 3 bases and J lost 2, with 12 bases in between. Germline CDR1 reads LNHDA; CDR2 reads SQIVND (reference sequence). This CDR3 region has 15 residues. CDR3 region: CASSIGAGNTDTQYF. For the CDR3, the DNA is TGTGCCAGTAGTATCGGGGCAGGAAACACAGATACGCAGTATTTT.

Points on this clonotype: Lacking the conserved final phenylalanine or tryptophan, this CDR3 likely reflects a read error. V gene TRBV10-3 combines with J gene TRBJ1-5, with TRBD1 matching over 9 bases. Per germline, CDR1 ENHRY and CDR2 SYGVKD. The ends lost 2 bases at V and 9 bases at J; junction bases unmatched: 8. The CDR3 has 15 residues. CDR3 sequence: CAISEGDRVYRPQHL. The CDR3 coding sequence is TGTGCCATCAGTGAGGGGGACAGGGTGTATCGGCCCCAGCATCTT.

The table lists this clonotype with many counts. This chain joins TRBV5-5 and TRBJ1-1; D is undetermined. V was clipped by 0 bases and J by 7 bases, with 10 bases between them. From germline, CDR1 is SGHKS and CDR2 YYEKEE (reference sequence). This CDR3 has 13 amino acids. The CDR3 DNA reads TGTGCCAGCAGCTTGGAGGGTTTGGGTGAAGCTTTCTTT. Translated, it gives CASSLEGLGEAFF.

This clonotype was seen ten or more times. The chain recombines TRBV19 with TRBJ2-5, with 12 bases lining up with TRBD1. The CDR3 length is 14 residues. The germline V gene encodes CDR1 LNHDA and CDR2 SQIVND (reference sequence). Losses at the gene ends were 3 bases for V and 4 bases for J; bases not matched to a gene: 0. The CDR3 DNA reads as TGTGCCAGTAGTATGGGACAGGGGGCAGAGACCCAGTACTTC. It encodes CASSMGQGAETQYF.

This chain uses TRBV10-3 with TRBJ2-5; 7 bases map to TRBD1. This CDR3 is 16 amino acids long. Germline CDR1 ENHRY, CDR2 SYGVKD. With 2 bases clipped from V and 5 bases from J, the junction kept 11 bases outside the gene matches. CDR3 sequence (DNA): TGTGCCATCAGTGAGCCTGCCGGGACAGCGACGGAGACCCAGTACTTC. Translation gives CAISEPAGTATETQYF.

This clonotype has ten or more counts. The V gene is TRBV29-1, the J gene TRBJ2-5, with D possibly TRBD2 on 7 matching bases. The V end was cut by 4 bases, the J end by 5 bases, with 14 bases between. The CDR3 totals 13 residues. CDR1 and CDR2 (germline): SQVTM, ANQGSEA. The DNA for the CDR3 is TGCAGCGTTGCGCCCGGGGGGCTTGAGACCCAGTACTTC. It specifies CSVAPGGLETQYF.

This clonotype appeared a few times. At one end the junction does not follow the germline gene, possibly because of a read error. The chain recombines TRBV25-1 with TRBJ1-2, with 12 bases fitting TRBD1. The length of the CDR3 is 16 residues. Germline CDR1 is MGHDK and CDR2 is SYGVNS. The CDR3 sequence: CASSAHAGTGGAELSF. The CDR3 nucleotides are TGTGCCAGCAGTGCCCACGCTGGGACAGGGGGCGCGGAACTCTCTTTC.

This clonotype was counted between two and nine times. V usage is TRBV6-2 or TRBV6-3 and J usage is TRBJ1-2; no clear D gene. Trimming took 1 base from V and 6 from J, leaving 9 bases between them. Germline loops: CDR1 MNHEY, CDR2 SVGEGT. This CDR3 is built from 13 residues. The CDR3 reads CASSYFWEDGYTF. The CDR3 DNA reads as TGTGCCAGCAGTTACTTTTGGGAGGATGGCTACACCTTC.

In DNA form, the CDR3 reads TGTGCCAGCAGCCAAATATTTGGGACTGATGGCTACACCTTC. Translation gives CASSQIFGTDGYTF. V is TRBV14 and J is TRBJ1-2, with D possibly TRBD1 on 5 matching bases. This CDR3 is built from 14 residues. The ends were cut back, 2 bases at V and 6 bases at J, with 13 bases in the middle. Germline assignment: CDR1 SGHDN and CDR2 FVKESK.

This clonotype was detected only a few times. The rearrangement joins TRBV3-1 to TRBJ1-1; D is perhaps TRBD1 (5 bases). The CDR3 sequence is 16 residues long. The V and J ends lost 8 bases and 1 base respectively, with 20 bases between them. Germline V gives CDR1 LGHDT, CDR2 YNNKEL (reference sequence). The CDR3 spells CASSRFGGDSNTEAFF. In DNA, the CDR3 is TGTGCCAGCTCCCGGTTTGGAGGGGACTCGAACACTGAAGCTTTCTTT.

This clonotype was seen ten or more times. The J gene is TRBJ1-6, the V gene TRBV12-3 or TRBV12-4; unclear D gene. The V end was cut by 1 base, the J end by 5 bases, with 3 bases between. The CDR3 is 13 amino acids. CDR3 nucleotide sequence: TGTGCCAGCAGTTTAGATGATAATTCACCCCTCCACTTT. The encoded protein is CASSLDDNSPLHF.

In the case of this clonotype: Because it lacks the conserved phenylalanine or tryptophan at the end, this CDR3 is likely a read error. The limits of the CDR3 on the DNA are not certain, so only TCRdb's listed CDR3 is given. The chain has TRBV15 and TRBJ1-4; TRBD1 was called by the table and not checked on the DNA. Germline assignment: CDR1 LNHNV and CDR2 YYDKDF (reference sequence). The CDR3 region is 12 residues in length, termini included. CDR3: CATSRARPGQGV.

This chain connects TRBV5-1 to TRBJ2-6; no definite D call. The V and J ends lost 0 bases and 0 bases respectively, with 13 bases between them. The CDR3 consists of 18 residues. Germline CDR1 SGHRS, CDR2 YFSETQ. CDR3 residues: CASSLAEGSSSGANVLTF. The DNA of the CDR3 is TGCGCCAGCAGCTTGGCCGAAGGATCGAGCTCTGGGGCCAACGTCCTGACTTTC. The full variable domain, its missing parts supplied by reference TRBV5-1 and TRBJ2-6, is KAGVTQTPRYLIKTRGQQVTLSCSPISGHRSVSWYQQTPGQGLQFLFEYFSETQRNKGNFPGRFSGRQFSNSRSEMNVSTLELGDSALYLCASSLAEGSSSGANVLTFGAGSRLTVL.

The V gene is TRBV20-1, the J gene TRBJ1-5; D unclear. The CDR3 runs to 14 residues. Trimming removed 1 base at V and 0 bases at J, with 7 bases between. Germline V CDR1 and CDR2: DFQATT, SNEGSKA (reference sequence). The chain's CDR3 is CSARVDHSNQPQHF. The CDR3 region has the DNA TGCAGTGCTAGAGTCGACCATAGCAATCAGCCCCAGCATTTT.

V is TRBV5-5 and J is TRBJ2-7; TRBD1 matches 7 bases. V lost 0 bases and J lost 4; bases outside the gene matches: 4. CDR3 length: 14 amino acids. In germline, CDR1 is SGHKS, CDR2 YYEKEE (reference sequence). CDR3 bases: TGTGCCAGCAGCTTGGGACAGGGCTGGTACGAGCAGTACTTC. Its protein is CASSLGQGWYEQYF.

The chain recombines TRBV11-2 with TRBJ2-5, with D unclear. This CDR3 has 14 amino acids. The V end lost 4 bases, the J end lost 4 bases, and 13 bases lay between the germline ends. Germline lookup yields CDR1 SGHAT and CDR2 FQNNGV. This CDR3 reads CASSSDTRRETQYF. The DNA for the CDR3 is TGTGCCAGCAGCTCCGACACGCGCAGAGAGACCCAGTACTTC.

The V and J genes are TRBV19 and TRBJ2-7; possible D gene TRBD2, 5 bases. Germline CDR1 and CDR2: LNHDA and SQIVND (reference sequence). The CDR3 covers 14 residues. V lost 5 bases, J lost 3 bases, and 14 bases lay in between. In nucleotides, the CDR3 is TGTGCCAGTAGTTTCTCCGGGGAATACTACGAGCAGTACTTC. Translation: CASSFSGEYYEQYF.

The chain employs TRBV29-1 and TRBJ2-3, with D uncertain. CDR1 and CDR2 (germline): SQVTM, ANQGSEA. V gave up 6 bases and J gave up 5 bases, with 9 bases separating them. The CDR3 covers 11 residues. The CDR3 protein is CSVLRIDTQYF. The CDR3 DNA reads as TGCAGCGTACTCCGTATAGATACGCAGTATTTT.

The chain joins TRBV10-3 to TRBJ1-6, with 11 positions matching TRBD1. Losses at the gene ends were 4 bases for V and 10 bases for J; bases not matched to a gene: 3. The CDR3 consists of 14 residues. Germline V gene data show CDR1 as ENHRY and CDR2 as SYGVKD. Here the CDR3 reads CAISGGQGGSPLHF. For the CDR3, the DNA is TGTGCCATCAGTGGGGGACAGGGGGGATCACCCCTCCACTTT.

Ten or more counts support this clonotype. The CDR3 region has the DNA TGCGCCAGCAGTGATTCACGGGTCGCTGGCTACACCTTC. It encodes CASSDSRVAGYTF. The chain carries TRBV10-2 and TRBJ1-2; D gene uncertain. Germline loops: CDR1 WSHSY, CDR2 SAAADI. This CDR3 contains 13 residues. The V end lost 3 bases, the J end lost 7 bases, and 12 bases lay between the germline ends.

Note on this clonotype: At one end, the junction sequence differs from germline, possibly due to a read error. The CDR3 coding sequence is TGTGCCAGCAGTTTATGGAATGCAGGCCAAGAGACCCAGTACTTC. Its translation: CASSLWNAGQETQYF. The V call is TRBV24-1, the J call TRBJ2-5; D remains ambiguous. Germline lookup yields CDR1 KGHDR and CDR2 SFDVKD. CDR3 length: 15 residues.

In its sample, this clonotype was seen many times. This chain links TRBV25-1 with TRBJ1-6, with unresolved D. Trimming cost V 0 bases and J 5 bases, with 8 bases left between them. From germline, CDR1 is MGHDK and CDR2 SYGVNS. The CDR3 consists of 15 residues. DNA for the CDR3: TGTGCCAGCAGTGAATACTTGGCAGATAATTCACCCCTCCACTTT. Protein sequence: CASSEYLADNSPLHF.

The table lists this clonotype with many counts. The V and J genes are TRBV9 and TRBJ2-5; D gene ambiguous. Germline V gene data show CDR1 as SGDLS and CDR2 as YYNGEE. This CDR3 spans 14 amino acids. Trimming stripped 3 bases from V and 1 base from J, with 10 bases between. For the CDR3, the DNA is TGTGCCAGCAGCGGCCGGGCCAGCCAAGAGACCCAGTACTTC. Its translation is CASSGRASQETQYF.